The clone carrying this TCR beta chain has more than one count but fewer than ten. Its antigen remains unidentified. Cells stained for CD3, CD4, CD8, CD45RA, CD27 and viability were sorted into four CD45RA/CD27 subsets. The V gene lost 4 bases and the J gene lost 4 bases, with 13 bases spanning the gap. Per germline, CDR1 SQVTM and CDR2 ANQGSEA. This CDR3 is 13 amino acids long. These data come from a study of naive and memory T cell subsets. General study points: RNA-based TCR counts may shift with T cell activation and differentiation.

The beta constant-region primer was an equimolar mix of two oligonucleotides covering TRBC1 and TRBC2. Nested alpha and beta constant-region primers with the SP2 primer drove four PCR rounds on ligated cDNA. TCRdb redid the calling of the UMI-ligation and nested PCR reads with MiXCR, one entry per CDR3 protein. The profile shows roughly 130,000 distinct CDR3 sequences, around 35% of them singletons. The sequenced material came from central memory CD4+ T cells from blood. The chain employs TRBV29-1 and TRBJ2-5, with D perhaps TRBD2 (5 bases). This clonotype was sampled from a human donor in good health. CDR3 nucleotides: TGCAGCGTTGTACACGGGAACTCAGAGACCCAGTACTTC. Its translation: CSVVHGNSETQYF.